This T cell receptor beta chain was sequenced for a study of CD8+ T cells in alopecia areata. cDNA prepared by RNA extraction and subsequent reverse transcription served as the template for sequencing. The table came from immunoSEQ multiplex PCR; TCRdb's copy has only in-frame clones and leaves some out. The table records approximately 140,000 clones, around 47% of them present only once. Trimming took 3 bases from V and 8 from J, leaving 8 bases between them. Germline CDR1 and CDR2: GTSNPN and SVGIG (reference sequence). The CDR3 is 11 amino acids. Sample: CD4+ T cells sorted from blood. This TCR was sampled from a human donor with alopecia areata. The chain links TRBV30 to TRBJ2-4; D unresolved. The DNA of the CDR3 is TGTGCCTGGAGCCCCGAATACATTCAGTACTTC. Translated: CAWSPEYIQYF.